The 10 T cell receptor beta chains below all came from one sample that was sequenced in a study of OX40 agonist ivuxolimab in advanced cancers. Generated by immunoSEQ multiplex PCR, the TCRdb table keeps only in-frame clones and is missing some. Seen here are around 60,000 clones, 79% observed once, and the top ten hold roughly 11%. The sequences come from CD4+ or CD8+ T cells sorted from blood, collected in a trial of the OX40 agonist ivuxolimab. The origin of the receptors is an adult with an advanced solid tumor such as melanoma, head and neck, liver or kidney cancer.

This chain uses TRBV29-1 with TRBJ2-7; D is perhaps TRBD1 (6 bases). V lost 4 bases, J lost 0 bases, and 10 bases lay in between. Germline values: CDR1 SQVTM, CDR2 ANQGSEA. The CDR3 extends over 13 amino acids. Here the CDR3 DNA reads TGCAGCGTTGGTCCGGACAGCTCCTACGAGCAGTACTTC. This translates into CSVGPDSSYEQYF.

In DNA form, the CDR3 reads TGTGCCAGCAGCTTAACTAACACAGATACGCAGTATTTT. Residues: CASSLTNTDTQYF. The V gene is TRBV7-6, the J gene TRBJ2-3; D gene ambiguous. The V gene's germline CDR1 is SGHVS and CDR2 FNYEAQ. The CDR3 is 13 amino acids. With 2 bases removed from V and 2 bases from J, the gap between germline ends came to 5 bases.

This clone has a handful of counts. The chain is built from TRBV29-1 and TRBJ1-2; D unclear. The CDR3 spans 10 residues. The V gene's germline CDR1 is SQVTM and CDR2 ANQGSEA. V lost 0 bases to trimming and J lost 10 bases, with 6 bases between them. CDR3 bases: TGCAGCGTTGAAGAGCCGGACTACACCTTC. It specifies CSVEEPDYTF. Full variable domain (remainder filled in from reference TRBV29-1 and TRBJ1-2): SAVISQKPSRDICQRGTSLTIQCQVDSQVTMMFWYRQQPGQSLTLIATANQGSEATYESGFVIDKFPISRPNLTFSTLTVSNMSPEDSSIYLCSVEEPDYTFGSGTRLTVV.

V and J are TRBV7-3 and TRBJ1-1; 11 nucleotides match TRBD1. CDR1 SGHTA and CDR2 FQGTGA come from the germline V gene. CDR3 length: 14 amino acids. Unmatched junction bases numbered 7, after V lost 5 bases and J lost 8 bases. This CDR3 is CASSPGQGAEEAFF. The CDR3 nucleotides are TGTGCCAGCAGCCCCGGACAGGGGGCTGAAGAAGCTTTCTTT.

J is TRBJ2-5 and V is TRBV6-6; 9 nucleotides align to TRBD1. The junction had 13 bases not matched to a gene; V was cut back by 6 bases and J by 5 bases. Germline V gene sequence: CDR1 MNHNY, CDR2 SVGAGI (reference sequence). CDR3 length: 16 residues. CDR3 nucleotide sequence: TGTGCCAGCAGAACCTCCGGGACAGGGAGATGGGAGACCCAGTACTTC. Its protein product is CASRTSGTGRWETQYF.

The gene calls are TRBV7-8 and TRBJ2-5; no clear D. Germline CDR1 SGHVS, CDR2 FQNEAQ. CDR3 size: 13 residues. V gave up 3 bases and J gave up 1 base, with 6 bases separating them. CDR3 DNA sequence: TGTGCCAGCAGCTTGATTGCCCAAGAGACCCAGTACTTC. Its protein is CASSLIAQETQYF.

The genes are TRBV12-5 and TRBJ2-1; TRBD2 matches at 7 bases. V gave up 6 bases and J gave up 9 bases; unmatched junction bases: 14. The germline CDR1 and CDR2 sequences are LGHNT and FRNRAP. CDR3 length: 15 residues. Written as DNA, the CDR3 is TGTGCTAGTGGGCAGGGTGGACCGGGCGGGAGTGAGCAGTTCTTC. As protein: CASGQGGPGGSEQFF.

There are a few counts of this clone. The gene calls are TRBV30 and TRBJ1-5; 8 bases map to TRBD1. The trim removed 1 base at V and 5 bases at J, leaving 4 bases unmatched. Germline-derived CDR1 and CDR2 are GTSNPN and SVGIG (reference sequence). The CDR3 has 14 residues. The CDR3 loop is CAWSDPQGDQPQHF. CDR3 DNA sequence: TGTGCCTGGAGTGACCCACAGGGGGATCAGCCCCAGCATTTT.

The chain combines TRBV7-9 with TRBJ1-2, with TRBD1 matching over 12 bases. Germline CDR1 SEHNR, CDR2 FQNEAQ (reference sequence). The length of the CDR3 is 16 residues. J gave up 8 bases and V 5 bases, and 12 bases lay outside the gene matches. DNA for the CDR3: TGTGCCAGCAGCCCCGGGACAGGGGGCGCAATCTGGGGCTACACCTTC. Its translation: CASSPGTGGAIWGYTF.

The chain combines TRBV9 with TRBJ2-7, with TRBD1 identical over 8 bases. CDR3 size: 15 residues. Germline loops: CDR1 SGDLS, CDR2 YYNGEE. Unmatched junction bases numbered 6, after V lost 3 bases and J lost 1 base. In DNA, the CDR3 is TGTGCCAGCAGCGCGACAGGGGCGTTTTCCTACGAGCAGTACTTC. Translated: CASSATGAFSYEQYF.